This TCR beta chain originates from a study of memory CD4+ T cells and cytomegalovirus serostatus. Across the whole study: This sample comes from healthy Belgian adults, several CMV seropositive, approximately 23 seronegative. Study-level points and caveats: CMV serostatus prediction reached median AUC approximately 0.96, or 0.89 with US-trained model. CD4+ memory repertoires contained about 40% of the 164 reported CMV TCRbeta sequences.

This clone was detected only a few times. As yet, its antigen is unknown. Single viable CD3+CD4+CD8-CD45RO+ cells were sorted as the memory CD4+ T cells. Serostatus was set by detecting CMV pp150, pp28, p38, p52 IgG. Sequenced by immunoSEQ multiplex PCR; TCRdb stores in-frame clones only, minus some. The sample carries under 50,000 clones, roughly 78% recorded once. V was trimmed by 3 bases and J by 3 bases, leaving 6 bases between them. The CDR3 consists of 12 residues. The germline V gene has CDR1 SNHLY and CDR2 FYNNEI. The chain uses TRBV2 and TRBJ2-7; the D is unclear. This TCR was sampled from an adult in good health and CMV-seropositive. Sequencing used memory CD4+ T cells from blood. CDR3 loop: CASSDENYEQYF. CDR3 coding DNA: TGTGCCAGCAGTGATGAGAACTACGAGCAGTACTTC.